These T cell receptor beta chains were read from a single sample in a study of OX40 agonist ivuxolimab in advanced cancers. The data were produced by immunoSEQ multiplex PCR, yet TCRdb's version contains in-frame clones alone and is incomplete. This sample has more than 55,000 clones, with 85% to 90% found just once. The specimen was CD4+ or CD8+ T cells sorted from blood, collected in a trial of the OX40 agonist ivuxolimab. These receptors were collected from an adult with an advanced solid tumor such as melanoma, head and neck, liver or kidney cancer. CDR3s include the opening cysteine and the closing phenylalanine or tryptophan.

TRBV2 CASSDLGNNQPQHF
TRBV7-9 CASSSGTVSYGYTF
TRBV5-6 CASSLFQVDYGYTF
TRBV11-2 CASTGQITYEQYF
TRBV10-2 CASSPLTGRTYNEQFF
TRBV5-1 CASSGRDREFF
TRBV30 CAWSGQTQYFSGNTIYF
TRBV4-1 CASSQEGVDTQYF
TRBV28 CASSLYSRAGGGYTF
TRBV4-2 CASSHNLAQGADTQYF
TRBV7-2 CASSRTGGVYEQYF
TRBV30 CAWKTGIPHTEAFF
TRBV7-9 CASSSVSRYQETQYF
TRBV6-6 CASSSSVERYF
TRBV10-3 CATGTGYSNQPQHF
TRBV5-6 CASSLVLGTNPSYEQYF
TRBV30 CAWSGRGGIDTQYF
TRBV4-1 CASRHPGTTGANVLTF
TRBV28 CASSSKGLSSKTQYF
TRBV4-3 CASSQELANSPLHF
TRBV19 CATGTSGSIYNEQFF
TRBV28 CASSSYRGSRQPQHF
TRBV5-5 CASSPTGNYGYTF